Listed below are T cell receptor beta chains from one sample, sequenced in a study of cytomegalovirus exposure and HLA in healthy donors. Method: immunoSEQ multiplex PCR; TCRdb's copy keeps in-frame clones and lacks some. The table records approximately 150,000 clones, roughly 77% of them present only once. Sequences were obtained from PBMCs. The receptors were gathered from a man aged 18 to 29 in good health and CMV-seropositive. Each CDR3 is given with its conserved first and last residue. The order of the fields is CDR3 DNA, CDR3 protein, clone size, D gene, V gene, J gene. D genes are given only for firm matches. Clone size is stated in some rows and not others, as once, few, many or a class when expanded.

DNA: TGTGCCAGCAGCTTAGGGGGCCGGGAGCTGTTTTTT; CDR3: CASSLGGRELFF; size: -; D: -; V: TRBV7-9; J: TRBJ2-2
DNA: TGTGCCAGCACTCCAGGGTTCTCTGGAAACACCATATATTTT; CDR3: CASTPGFSGNTIYF; size: -; D: -; V: TRBV28; J: TRBJ1-3
DNA: TGTGCCAGCAGTTACGGGACAGAGACCTACGAGCAGTACTTC; CDR3: CASSYGTETYEQYF; size: -; D: TRBD1; V: TRBV6-5; J: TRBJ2-7
DNA: TGCAGCGTTGGTACACGTGTACAGAATGAGCAGTTCTTC; CDR3: CSVGTRVQNEQFF; size: -; D: -; V: TRBV29-1; J: TRBJ2-1
DNA: TGCGCCAGCAGCCTTTCAACGGGAGTAACAGATACGCAGTATTTT; CDR3: CASSLSTGVTDTQYF; size: -; D: -; V: TRBV4-1; J: TRBJ2-3
DNA: TGTGCCAGCCCCAACCTCCCGCACAGGGGGGCCTACGAGCAGTACTTC; CDR3: CASPNLPHRGAYEQYF; size: -; D: TRBD1; V: TRBV5-8; J: TRBJ2-7
DNA: TGTGCCAGCAGTTCACTGGGGGGACTAGCGGGACCACTGAACTCCTACGAGCAGTACTTC; CDR3: CASSSLGGLAGPLNSYEQYF; size: -; D: TRBD2; V: TRBV7-6; J: TRBJ2-7
DNA: TGTGCCAGCAGTTCCCTCGGCGGGAGGATCTCCTACGAGCAGTACTTC; CDR3: CASSSLGGRISYEQYF; size: few; D: TRBD2; V: TRBV27; J: TRBJ2-7
DNA: TGCGCCAGTTCTGACTACTACGAGCAGTACTTC; CDR3: CASSDYYEQYF; size: -; D: -; V: TRBV10-2; J: TRBJ2-7
DNA: TGTGCCAGCAGCTTCGGGACTAGCGGGACGGGTCACTACGAGCAGTACTTC; CDR3: CASSFGTSGTGHYEQYF; size: -; D: TRBD2; V: TRBV11-2; J: TRBJ2-7
DNA: TGCGCCAGCAGCCAAGACGAGGCAGGGGGATCCGAAAAACTGTTTTTT; CDR3: CASSQDEAGGSEKLFF; size: -; D: TRBD1; V: TRBV4-1; J: TRBJ1-4
DNA: TGTGCCAGCAGCGTAGGCACTAGCGGGACCTACAATGAGCAGTTCTTC; CDR3: CASSVGTSGTYNEQFF; size: -; D: TRBD2; V: TRBV9; J: TRBJ2-1
DNA: TGTGCCAGCTCACCAGGCTCTGGGAGGATTGAAGCTTTCTTT; CDR3: CASSPGSGRIEAFF; size: -; D: -; V: TRBV18; J: TRBJ1-1
DNA: TGTGCCTCCTCGACGGGAACCTACGAGCAGTACTTC; CDR3: CASSTGTYEQYF; size: -; D: -; V: TRBV30; J: TRBJ2-7